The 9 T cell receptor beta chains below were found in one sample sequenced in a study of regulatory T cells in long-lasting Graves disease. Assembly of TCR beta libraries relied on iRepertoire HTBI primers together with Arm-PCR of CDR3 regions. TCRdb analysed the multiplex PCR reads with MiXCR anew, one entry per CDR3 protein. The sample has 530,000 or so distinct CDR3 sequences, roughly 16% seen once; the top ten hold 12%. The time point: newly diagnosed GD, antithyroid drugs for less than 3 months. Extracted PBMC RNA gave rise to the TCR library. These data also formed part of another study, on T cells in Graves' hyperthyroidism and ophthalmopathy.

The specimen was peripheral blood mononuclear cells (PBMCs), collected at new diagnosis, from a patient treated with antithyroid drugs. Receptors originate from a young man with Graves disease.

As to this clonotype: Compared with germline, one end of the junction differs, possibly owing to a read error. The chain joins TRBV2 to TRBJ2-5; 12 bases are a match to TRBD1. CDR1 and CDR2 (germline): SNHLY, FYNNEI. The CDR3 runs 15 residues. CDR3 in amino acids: CASSRGQGAGETHYF. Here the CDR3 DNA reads TGTGCCAGCTCACGGGGACAGGGGGCCGGAGAGACCCACTACTTC.

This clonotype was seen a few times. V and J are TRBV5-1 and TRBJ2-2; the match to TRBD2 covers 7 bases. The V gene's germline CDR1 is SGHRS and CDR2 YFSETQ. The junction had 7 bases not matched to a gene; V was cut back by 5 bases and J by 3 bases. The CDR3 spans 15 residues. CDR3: CASRFAGVDTGELFF. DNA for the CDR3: TGCGCCAGCAGGTTTGCGGGAGTGGACACCGGGGAGCTGTTTTTT.

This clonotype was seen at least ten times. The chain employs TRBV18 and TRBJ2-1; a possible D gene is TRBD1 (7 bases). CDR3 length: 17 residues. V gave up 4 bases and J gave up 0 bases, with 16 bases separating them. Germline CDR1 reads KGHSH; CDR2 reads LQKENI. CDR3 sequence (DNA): TGTGCCAGCTCACTGCGGGACAGACCGTCCTCCTACAATGAGCAGTTCTTC. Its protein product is CASSLRDRPSSYNEQFF.

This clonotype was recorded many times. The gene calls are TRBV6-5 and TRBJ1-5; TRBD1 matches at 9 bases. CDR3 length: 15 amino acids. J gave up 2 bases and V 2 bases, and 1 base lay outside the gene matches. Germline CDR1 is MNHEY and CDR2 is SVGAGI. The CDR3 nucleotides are TGTGCCAGCAGTTACGGGGACAGGGGCAATCAGCCCCAGCATTTT. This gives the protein CASSYGDRGNQPQHF.

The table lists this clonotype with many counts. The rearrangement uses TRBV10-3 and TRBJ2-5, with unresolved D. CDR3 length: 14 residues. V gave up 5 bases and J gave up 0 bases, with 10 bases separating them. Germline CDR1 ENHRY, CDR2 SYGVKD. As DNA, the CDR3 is TGTGCCATCAGTCAGCCGGAAGACCAAGAGACCCAGTACTTC. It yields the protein CAISQPEDQETQYF.

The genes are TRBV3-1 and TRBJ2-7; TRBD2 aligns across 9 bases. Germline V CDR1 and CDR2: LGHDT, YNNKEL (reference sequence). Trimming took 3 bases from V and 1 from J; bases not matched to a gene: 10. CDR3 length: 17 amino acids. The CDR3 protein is CASSQSRGRAVSYEQYF. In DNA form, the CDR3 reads TGTGCCAGCAGCCAGTCCCGCGGGAGGGCTGTTTCCTACGAGCAGTACTTC.

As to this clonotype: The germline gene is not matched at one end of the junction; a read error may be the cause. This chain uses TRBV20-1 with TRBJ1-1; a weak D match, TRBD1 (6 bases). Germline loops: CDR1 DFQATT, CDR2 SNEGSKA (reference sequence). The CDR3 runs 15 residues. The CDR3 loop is CSARQVPGVNTEALF. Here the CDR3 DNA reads TGCAGTGCTCGACAGGTCCCTGGGGTGAACACTGAAGCTCTCTTT.

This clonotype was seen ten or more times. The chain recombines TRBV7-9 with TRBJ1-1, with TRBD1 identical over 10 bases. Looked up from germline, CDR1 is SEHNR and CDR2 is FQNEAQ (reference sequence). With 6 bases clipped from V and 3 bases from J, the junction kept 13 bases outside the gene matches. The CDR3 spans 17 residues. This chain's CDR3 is CASSDRRQGAGYTEAFF. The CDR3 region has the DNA TGTGCCAGCAGTGACCGCAGACAGGGGGCAGGGTACACTGAAGCTTTCTTT.

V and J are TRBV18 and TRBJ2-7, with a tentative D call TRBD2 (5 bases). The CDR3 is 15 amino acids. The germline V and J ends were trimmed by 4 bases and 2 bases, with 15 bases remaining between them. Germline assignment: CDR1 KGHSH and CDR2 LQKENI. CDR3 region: CASSLSRRTAYEQYF. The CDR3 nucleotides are TGTGCCAGCTCACTGTCCAGGAGGACCGCCTACGAGCAGTACTTC. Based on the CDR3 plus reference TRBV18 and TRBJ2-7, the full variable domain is NAGVMQNPRHLVRRRGQEARLRCSPMKGHSHVYWYRQLPEEGLKFMVYLQKENIIDESGMPKERFSAEFPKEGPSILRIQQVVRGDSAAYFCASSLSRRTAYEQYFGPGTRLTVT.